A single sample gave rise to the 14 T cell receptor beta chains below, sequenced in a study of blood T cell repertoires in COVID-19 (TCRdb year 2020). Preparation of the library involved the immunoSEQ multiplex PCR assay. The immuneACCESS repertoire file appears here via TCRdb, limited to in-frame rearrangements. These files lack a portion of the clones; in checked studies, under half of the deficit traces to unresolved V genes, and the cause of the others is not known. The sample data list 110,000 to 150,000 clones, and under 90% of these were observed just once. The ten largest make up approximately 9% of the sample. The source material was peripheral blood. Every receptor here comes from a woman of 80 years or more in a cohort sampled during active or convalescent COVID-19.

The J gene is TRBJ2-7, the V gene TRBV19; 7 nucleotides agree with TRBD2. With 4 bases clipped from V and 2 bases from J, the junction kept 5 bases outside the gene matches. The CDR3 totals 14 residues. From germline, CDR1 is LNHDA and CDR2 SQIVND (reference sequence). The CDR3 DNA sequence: TGTGCCAGTAGTACCTCCGGGACTACCTACGAGCAGTACTTC. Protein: CASSTSGTTYEQYF.

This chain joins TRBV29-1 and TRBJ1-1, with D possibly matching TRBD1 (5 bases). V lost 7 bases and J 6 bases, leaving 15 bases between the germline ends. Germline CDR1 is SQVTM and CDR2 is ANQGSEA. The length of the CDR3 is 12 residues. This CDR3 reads CSGGLRRAEAFF. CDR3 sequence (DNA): TGCAGCGGGGGGTTGAGGAGAGCTGAAGCTTTCTTT.

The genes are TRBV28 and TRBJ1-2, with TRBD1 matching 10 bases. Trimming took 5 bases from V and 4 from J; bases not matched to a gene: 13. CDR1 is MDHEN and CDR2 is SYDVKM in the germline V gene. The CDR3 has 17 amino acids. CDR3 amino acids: CASSRQGAMGPIYGYTF. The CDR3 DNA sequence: TGTGCCAGCAGTCGACAGGGGGCGATGGGTCCGATCTATGGCTACACCTTC.

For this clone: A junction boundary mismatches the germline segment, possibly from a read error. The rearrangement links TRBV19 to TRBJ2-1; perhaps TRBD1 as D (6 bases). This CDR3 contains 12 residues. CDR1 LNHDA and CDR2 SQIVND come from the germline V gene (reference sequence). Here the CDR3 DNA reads TGTGCCAGTAGTATAGGGCAGGGGACACATCTCTTC. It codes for CASSIGQGTHLF. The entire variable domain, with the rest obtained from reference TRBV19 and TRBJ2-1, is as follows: DGGITQSPKYLFRKEGQNVTLSCEQNLNHDAMYWYRQDPGQGLRLIYYSQIVNDFQKGDIAEGYSVSREKKESFPLTVTSAQKNPTAFYLCASSIGQGTHLFGPGTRLTVL.

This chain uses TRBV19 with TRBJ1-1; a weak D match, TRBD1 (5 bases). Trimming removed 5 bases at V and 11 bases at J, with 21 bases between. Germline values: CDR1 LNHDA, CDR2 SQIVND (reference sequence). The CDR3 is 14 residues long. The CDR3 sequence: CASSGEGVLFGAFF. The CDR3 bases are TGTGCCAGTAGTGGAGAAGGGGTACTGTTTGGGGCTTTCTTT.

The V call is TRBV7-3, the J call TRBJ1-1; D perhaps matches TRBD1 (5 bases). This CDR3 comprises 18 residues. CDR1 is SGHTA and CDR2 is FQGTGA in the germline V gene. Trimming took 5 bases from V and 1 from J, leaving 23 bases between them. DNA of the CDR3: TGTGCCAGCAGCACAAGGGGCGTTTCCTCTCTCCAGAACACTGAAGCTTTCTTT. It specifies CASSTRGVSSLQNTEAFF.

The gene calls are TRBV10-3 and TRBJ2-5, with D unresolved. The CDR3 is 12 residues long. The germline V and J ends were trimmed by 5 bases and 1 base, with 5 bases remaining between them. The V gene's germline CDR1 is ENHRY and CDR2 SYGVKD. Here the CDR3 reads CAISHSQETQYF. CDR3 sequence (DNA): TGTGCCATCAGTCATTCCCAAGAGACCCAGTACTTC.

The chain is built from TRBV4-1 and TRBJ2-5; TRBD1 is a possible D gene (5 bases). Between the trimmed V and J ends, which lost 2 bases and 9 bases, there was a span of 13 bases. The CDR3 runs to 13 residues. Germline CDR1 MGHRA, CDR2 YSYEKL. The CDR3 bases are TGCGCCAGCAGCCAAACAAAAGGGGTGGCCCAGTACTTC. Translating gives CASSQTKGVAQYF.

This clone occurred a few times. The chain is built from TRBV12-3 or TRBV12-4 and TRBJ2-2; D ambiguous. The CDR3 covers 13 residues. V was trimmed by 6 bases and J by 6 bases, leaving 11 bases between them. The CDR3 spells CASRPMGSGELFF. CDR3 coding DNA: TGTGCCAGCAGGCCTATGGGCTCCGGGGAGCTGTTTTTT.

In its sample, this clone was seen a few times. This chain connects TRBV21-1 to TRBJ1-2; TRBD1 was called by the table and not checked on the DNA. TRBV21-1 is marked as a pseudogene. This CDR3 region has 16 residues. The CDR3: CASSKLDRGYTYGYTF. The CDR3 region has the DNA TGTGCCAGCAGCAAACTGGACAGGGGATATACCTATGGCTACACCTTC.

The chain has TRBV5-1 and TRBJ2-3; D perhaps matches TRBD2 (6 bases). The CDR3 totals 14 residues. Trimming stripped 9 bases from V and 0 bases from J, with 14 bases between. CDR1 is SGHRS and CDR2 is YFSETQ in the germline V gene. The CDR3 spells CATARGGSTDTQYF. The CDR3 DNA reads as TGCGCCACCGCGCGGGGAGGTAGCACAGATACGCAGTATTTT.

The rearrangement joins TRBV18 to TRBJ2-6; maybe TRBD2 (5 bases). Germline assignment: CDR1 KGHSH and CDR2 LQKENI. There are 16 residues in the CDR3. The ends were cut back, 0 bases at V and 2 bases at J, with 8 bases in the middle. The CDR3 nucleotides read TGTGCCAGCTCACCACCAGGAGGAGCTGGGGCCAACGTCCTGACTTTC. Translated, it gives CASSPPGGAGANVLTF.

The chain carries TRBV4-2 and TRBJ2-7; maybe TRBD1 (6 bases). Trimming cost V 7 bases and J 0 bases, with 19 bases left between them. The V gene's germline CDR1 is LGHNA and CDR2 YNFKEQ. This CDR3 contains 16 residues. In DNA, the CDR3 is TGTGCCAGCACTAGGGACACAGCCCTCACCTCCTACGAGCAGTACTTC. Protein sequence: CASTRDTALTSYEQYF.

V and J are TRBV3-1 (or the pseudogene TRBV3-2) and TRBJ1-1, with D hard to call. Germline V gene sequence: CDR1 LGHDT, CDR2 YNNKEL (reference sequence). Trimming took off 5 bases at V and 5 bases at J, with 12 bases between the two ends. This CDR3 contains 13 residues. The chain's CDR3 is CASSAGPVTEAFF. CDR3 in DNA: TGTGCCAGCAGCGCTGGGCCGGTAACTGAAGCTTTCTTT.